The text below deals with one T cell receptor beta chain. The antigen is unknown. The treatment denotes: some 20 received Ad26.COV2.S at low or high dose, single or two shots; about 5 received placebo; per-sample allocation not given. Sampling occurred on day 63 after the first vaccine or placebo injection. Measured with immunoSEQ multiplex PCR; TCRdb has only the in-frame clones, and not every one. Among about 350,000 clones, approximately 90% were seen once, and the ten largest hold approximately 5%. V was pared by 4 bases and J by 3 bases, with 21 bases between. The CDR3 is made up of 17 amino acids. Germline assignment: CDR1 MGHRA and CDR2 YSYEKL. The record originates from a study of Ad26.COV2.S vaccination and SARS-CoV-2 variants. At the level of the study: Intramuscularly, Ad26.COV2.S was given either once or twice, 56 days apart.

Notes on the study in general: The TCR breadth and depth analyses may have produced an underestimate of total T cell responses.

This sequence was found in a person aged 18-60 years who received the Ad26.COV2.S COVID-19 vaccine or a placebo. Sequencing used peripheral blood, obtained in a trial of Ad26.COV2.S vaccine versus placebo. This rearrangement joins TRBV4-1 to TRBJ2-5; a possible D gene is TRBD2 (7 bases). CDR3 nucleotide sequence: TGCGCCAGCAGCCCCCTCCCCCGGGGGGCGCTTGAAGAGACCCAGTACTTC. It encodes CASSPLPRGALEETQYF.